The clone carrying this T cell receptor (beta chain) was recorded many times. RNA transcripts were the template for amplifying TCR beta CDR3 regions. In the first-round RT-PCR of the TCR CDR3, the HTBI primer set was used. A single record per CDR3 protein comes from TCRdb applying MiXCR to the multiplex PCR reads. The data contain 250,000 to 300,000 distinct CDR3 sequences, 15% to 20% of them seen just once; the ten biggest clones take up about 35%. This specimen belongs to a study of T cells in Graves' hyperthyroidism and ophthalmopathy. Reasons for excluding patients were uncontrolled infection, other autoimmune disease, pregnancy or lactation. The germline CDR1 and CDR2 sequences are SNHLY and FYNNEI. Trimming removed 1 base at V and 5 bases at J, with 12 bases between. The length of the CDR3 is 15 residues.

Specimen: blood. The TCR was taken from a man in his fifties or sixties with Graves' ophthalmopathy. The chain couples TRBV2 to TRBJ2-4; D possibly uses TRBD1 or TRBD2 (6 bases each). Written as DNA, the CDR3 is TGTGCCAGCAGTGAAGAGGGGGGACAACAAAACATTCAGTACTTC. It translates to CASSEEGGQQNIQYF.